The rows below give T cell receptor beta chains drawn from one sample of a study of blood T cell repertoires in COVID-19. The table came from immunoSEQ multiplex PCR; TCRdb's copy has only in-frame clones and leaves some out. Of over 250,000 clones detected, 88% appear once; the ten largest clones hold roughly 3.9%. The sequencing input was peripheral blood. These receptors all come from a man aged 60-69 years who had recovered from COVID-19. Both conserved end residues are part of each CDR3. D genes are given only for firm matches. A row's size may be missing; if present it is once, few, many or a size class.

v_call: TRBV5-4; j_call: TRBJ1-4; clone_size: -; d_call: TRBD1; cdr3_nt: TGTGCCAGCAGCTTGGGGGACAGAGCAACTAATGAAAAACTGTTTTTT; cdr3_aa: CASSLGDRATNEKLFF
v_call: TRBV5-1; j_call: TRBJ1-2; clone_size: once; d_call: -; cdr3_nt: TGCGCCAGCAGCGCGATACAGGGTGATGGCTACACCTTC; cdr3_aa: CASSAIQGDGYTF
v_call: TRBV19; j_call: TRBJ1-3; clone_size: -; d_call: -; cdr3_nt: TGTGCCAGTCGACGACAGGGAAACACCATATATTTT; cdr3_aa: CASRRQGNTIYF
v_call: TRBV14; j_call: TRBJ2-5; clone_size: -; d_call: TRBD1; cdr3_nt: TGTGCCAGCAGCCTAAGAACAGGGGGCATTGGGGAGACCCAGTACTTC; cdr3_aa: CASSLRTGGIGETQYF
v_call: TRBV13; j_call: TRBJ2-5; clone_size: -; d_call: TRBD2; cdr3_nt: TGTGCCAGCAGCTTAAACCCAAAGCTAGCGGCCGACTTTCGCCAAGAGACCCAGTACTTC; cdr3_aa: CASSLNPKLAADFRQETQYF
v_call: TRBV4-2; j_call: TRBJ2-1; clone_size: -; d_call: -; cdr3_nt: TGTGCCAGCAGCCTCGGGGACAAAGGTTTTGGCAATGAGCAGTTCTTC; cdr3_aa: CASSLGDKGFGNEQFF
v_call: TRBV29-1; j_call: TRBJ1-2; clone_size: -; d_call: TRBD1; cdr3_nt: TGCAGCGTCCCCGGGACAGACCAATATGGCTACACCTTC; cdr3_aa: CSVPGTDQYGYTF
v_call: TRBV10-3; j_call: TRBJ2-7; clone_size: once; d_call: TRBD1; cdr3_nt: TGTGCCATCAGCCTAGGACAGGGGATCTACGAGCAGTACTTC; cdr3_aa: CAISLGQGIYEQYF
v_call: TRBV5-1; j_call: TRBJ1-2; clone_size: -; d_call: TRBD1; cdr3_nt: TGCGCCAGCAGCCAGGAGACAGGGGCTCGGGGCTATGGCTACACCTTC; cdr3_aa: CASSQETGARGYGYTF
v_call: TRBV3-1/TRBV3-2; j_call: TRBJ2-7; clone_size: -; d_call: -; cdr3_nt: TGTGCCAGCAGCCAAGGGTCCGGGTACGAGCAGTACTTC; cdr3_aa: CASSQGSGYEQYF
v_call: TRBV6-5; j_call: TRBJ2-3; clone_size: -; d_call: TRBD1; cdr3_nt: TGTGCCAGCAGTCGCGGACAGGGGGCTGCAGATACGCAGTATTTT; cdr3_aa: CASSRGQGAADTQYF